This TCR beta chain was identified in a study of blood T cell repertoires in COVID-19. Study-wide context: COVID-19 samples, acute and convalescent, were from the United States, Italy and Spain.

Original analysis: Estimated nucleated cell counts came from reference gene primer amplification. Produced via immunoSEQ multiplex PCR; TCRdb's table is partial and in-frame only. V and J calls and clone size are those listed in that table; D and trimming were worked out from the DNA. The repertoire consists of 210,000 or so clones, with around four fifths occurring once and the leading ten covering less than 3.5%. The trim removed 8 bases at V and 0 bases at J, leaving 3 bases unmatched. Germline lookup yields CDR1 ENHRY and CDR2 SYGVKD. The CDR3 is made up of 14 amino acids. The rearrangement links TRBV10-3 to TRBJ2-1, with TRBD1 identical over 8 bases. What was sequenced was peripheral blood. The sequence came from a man aged 45-60 years with active or convalescent COVID-19. The CDR3 DNA reads TGTGCCATCCGTGGACAGGGCTCCTACAATGAGCAGTTCTTC. Its protein product is CAIRGQGSYNEQFF.